Each of the 6 T cell receptor beta chains below was sequenced from the same sample in a study of T cells in Graves' hyperthyroidism and ophthalmopathy. Amplified TCR beta CDR3 regions came from RNA transcripts. The TCR CDR3 first-round RT-PCR relied on the HTBI primer set. TCRdb re-analysed the multiplex PCR reads in MiXCR, keeping a single row per CDR3 protein. Of 96,000 or so distinct CDR3 sequences detected, over 50% appear once; the ten largest clones hold roughly a quarter. The specimen was blood. Receptor source: a woman aged 40 to 50 with Graves' hyperthyroidism.

On this clonotype itself: The conserved final phenylalanine or tryptophan is absent from the CDR3, which likely points to a read error. The DNA is omitted, as the CDR3 cannot be located on it reliably, and the CDR3 follows TCRdb's listing. The rearrangement joins TRBV5-5 to TRBJ2-7; the table's D call TRBD1 went unverified against the DNA. Germline CDR1 and CDR2: SGHKS and YYEKEE (reference sequence). From its first to its last residue, the CDR3 has 14 amino acids. This CDR3 reads CASSGTGGSYEQHS.

As to this clonotype: This likely comes from a read error, as the CDR3 has no conserved phenylalanine or tryptophan at its end. The V and J genes are TRBV5-1 and TRBJ2-7; perhaps TRBD2 as D (5 bases). Per germline, CDR1 SGHRS and CDR2 YFSETQ. The CDR3 runs to 15 residues. The chain's CDR3 is CASSPRRRLAYEQYL. The CDR3, as DNA: TGTGCCAGCAGCCCGAGGAGGAGGCTGGCCTACGAGCAGTACCTC.

For this clonotype: No DNA is shown, since the ends of the CDR3 on it are uncertain; the CDR3 is the one TCRdb lists. The chain carries TRBV6-1 and TRBJ1-1; no check of the table's D call, TRBD1, against the DNA was made. Termini included, the CDR3 measures 22 amino acids. Germline loops: CDR1 MNHNS, CDR2 SASEGT. CDR3 sequence: CASRQGDSPLHFGNGTNTEAFF.

The table lists this clonotype with many counts. The V call is TRBV24-1, the J call TRBJ1-2; D is undetermined. CDR1 and CDR2 from the germline V gene are KGHDR and SFDVKD. V dropped 1 base and J dropped 0 bases, with 17 bases sitting between them. The CDR3 has 18 residues. CDR3 region: CATSDFARVQQTNYGYTF. Written as DNA, the CDR3 is TGTGCCACCAGTGATTTCGCCCGGGTCCAACAAACTAACTATGGCTACACCTTC.

Many counts were recorded for this clonotype. The rearrangement links TRBV7-2 to TRBJ2-7, with 9 bases aligning to TRBD2. This CDR3 is 17 amino acids long. V shed 4 bases and J 4 bases; nucleotides not matched to a gene: 14. CDR1 is SGHTA and CDR2 is FQGNSA in the germline V gene. The CDR3 region is CASSWNLASGTFYEQYF. CDR3 DNA: TGTGCCAGCAGCTGGAATTTGGCTAGCGGGACTTTTTACGAGCAGTACTTC.

Details on this clonotype: The junction differs from germline at one of its ends, possibly a read error. This chain joins TRBV7-9 and TRBJ2-2, with D possibly matching TRBD1 (6 bases). The CDR3 spans 14 residues. Germline V CDR1 and CDR2: SEHNR, FQNEAQ (reference sequence). Written as DNA, the CDR3 is TGCGCCAGCAGCCGGGGACAGAACACCGGGGAGCTGTTTTTT. Protein sequence: CASSRGQNTGELFF.